These 22 T cell receptor beta chains were all obtained from the same sample, sequenced in a study of blood T cell repertoires in COVID-19. Sequencing was performed with immunoSEQ multiplex PCR; in TCRdb, only in-frame clones are kept and a portion is missing. The data show fewer than 200,000 clones, approximately 86% seen once. The source material was peripheral blood. The receptors shown here come from a woman aged 80 or older with COVID-19, enrolled during active disease.

For the CDR3, the DNA is TGTGCCATCAGTGAGTCGAGGTCCCCTAATGAGCAGTTCTTC. This translates into CAISESRSPNEQFF. The V gene is TRBV10-3, the J gene TRBJ2-1; D gene uncertain. V was clipped by 0 bases and J by 7 bases, with 10 bases between them. The CDR3 runs 14 residues. The germline V gene encodes CDR1 ENHRY and CDR2 SYGVKD.

The chain joins TRBV5-1 to TRBJ1-1; D unclear. The CDR3 loop spans 13 amino acids. The germline V gene has CDR1 SGHRS and CDR2 YFSETQ. Trimming shortened V by 4 bases and J by 4 bases, and 11 bases separated the two germline ends. CDR3 protein: CASSQTRGTEAFF. CDR3 sequence (DNA): TGCGCCAGCAGCCAGACGCGGGGCACTGAAGCTTTCTTT.

This clone occurred a few times. The chain recombines TRBV7-2 with TRBJ2-7, with 8 bases matching TRBD1. V was clipped by 0 bases and J by 6 bases; unmatched bases: 4. CDR3 size: 14 residues. Germline V gene lookup returns CDR1 SGHTA and CDR2 FQGNSA. The CDR3 DNA follows: TGTGCCAGCAGCTTAGCGGGACAGGCTCGCGAGCAGTACTTC. Protein sequence: CASSLAGQAREQYF. Full variable domain (rest looked up from reference TRBV7-2 and TRBJ2-7): GAGVSQSPSNKVTEKGKDVELRCDPISGHTALYWYRQSLGQGLEFLIYFQGNSAPDKSGLPSDRFSAERTGGSVSTLTIQRTQQEDSAVYLCASSLAGQAREQYFGPGTRLTVT.

CDR3 residues: CASSFVPGVTYEQYF. The CDR3 DNA reads as TGTGCCAGCAGTTTCGTACCGGGAGTCACCTACGAGCAGTACTTC. The chain employs TRBV28 and TRBJ2-7; D is perhaps TRBD2 (6 bases). This CDR3 has 15 residues. V shed 3 bases and J shed 2 bases, with 14 bases lying between them. CDR1 is MDHEN, CDR2 SYDVKM, per germline. The entire variable domain, with the rest obtained from reference TRBV28 and TRBJ2-7, is as follows: DVKVTQSSRYLVKRTGEKVFLECVQDMDHENMFWYRQDPGLGLRLIYFSYDVKMKEKGDIPEGYSVSREKKERFSLILESASTNQTSMYLCASSFVPGVTYEQYFGPGTRLTVT.

The CDR3 DNA reads as TGCGCCAGCAGCCGGACAGGGCCCCCTAATGAAAAACTGTTTTTT. Translating it yields CASSRTGPPNEKLFF. J is TRBJ1-4 and V is TRBV5-1; 8 bases map to TRBD1. V lost 4 bases and J lost 3; bases outside the gene matches: 5. The germline CDR1 and CDR2 sequences are SGHRS and YFSETQ. This CDR3 is built from 15 residues.

The chain uses TRBV7-6 and TRBJ2-5, with 8 bases fitting TRBD2. The CDR3 sequence is 15 residues long. Germline loops: CDR1 SGHVS, CDR2 FNYEAQ. V was clipped by 5 bases and J by 2 bases; unmatched bases: 7. CDR3 region: CASSRAGVGQETQYF. CDR3 DNA: TGTGCCAGCAGCAGAGCGGGAGTGGGTCAAGAGACCCAGTACTTC. Looking up the rest from reference TRBV7-6 and TRBJ2-5 gives the full variable domain: GAGVSQSPRYKVTKRGQDVALRCDPISGHVSLYWYRQALGQGPEFLTYFNYEAQQDKSGLPNDRFSAERPEGSISTLTIQRTEQRDSAMYRCASSRAGVGQETQYFGPGTRLLVL.

Here the CDR3 DNA reads TGCGCCAGCAGCCAAGGGGCCCCCAGCGGGGGGGCCATCACAGATACGCAGTATTTT. This encodes CASSQGAPSGGAITDTQYF. The V gene is TRBV4-1, the J gene TRBJ2-3; 10 positions match TRBD2. This CDR3 spans 19 amino acids. Trimming at V came to 1 base and at J to 2 bases, leaving 12 bases not matched to a gene. The germline gives CDR1 MGHRA, CDR2 YSYEKL.

The chain carries TRBV5-5 and TRBJ1-5; 7 bases match TRBD1. CDR3 length: 13 amino acids. Germline assignment: CDR1 SGHKS and CDR2 YYEKEE (reference sequence). Trimming at V came to 4 bases and at J to 6 bases, leaving 4 bases not matched to a gene. The CDR3 coding sequence is TGTGCCAGCAGCATCGGGACAGTTCAGCCCCAGCATTTT. This codes for CASSIGTVQPQHF.

This clone occurred once. The chain joins TRBV29-1 to TRBJ1-2, with TRBD1 matching 9 bases. The CDR3 spans 11 residues. CDR1 is SQVTM, CDR2 ANQGSEA, per germline. The ends lost 4 bases at V and 10 bases at J; junction bases unmatched: 4. In nucleotides, the CDR3 is TGCAGCGTTGCCCGGGACAGGGACTACACCTTC. It encodes CSVARDRDYTF.

This rearrangement joins TRBV2 to TRBJ2-7; 12 positions agree with TRBD1. The CDR3 sequence is 14 residues long. The V gene end was trimmed by 7 bases and the J gene end by 7 bases; junction bases not matched to a gene: 8. Germline CDR1 reads SNHLY; CDR2 reads FYNNEI. For the CDR3, the DNA is TGTGCCAGCACTCCGGGACAGGGGGCGGTGGAGCAGTACTTC. This codes for CASTPGQGAVEQYF. Supplemented by reference TRBV2 and TRBJ2-7, the full variable domain reads EPEVTQTPSHQVTQMGQEVILRCVPISNHLYFYWYRQILGQKVEFLVSFYNNEISEKSEIFDDQFSVERPDGSNFTLKIRSTKLEDSAMYFCASTPGQGAVEQYFGPGTRLTVT.

The CDR3 protein is CASTGLAGNTGELFF. The CDR3 bases are TGTGCCAGCACGGGACTAGCGGGGAACACCGGGGAGCTGTTTTTT. The chain carries TRBV2 and TRBJ2-2, with TRBD2 matching 12 bases. The CDR3 consists of 15 residues. Germline values: CDR1 SNHLY, CDR2 FYNNEI. Trimming took 7 bases from V and 1 from J; bases not matched to a gene: 1.

The rearrangement links TRBV27 to TRBJ2-7, with 7 positions matching TRBD2. The junction had 11 bases not matched to a gene; V was cut back by 6 bases and J by 3 bases. Germline CDR1 and CDR2: MNHEY and SMNVEV (reference sequence). This CDR3 contains 15 residues. The CDR3 sequence is CASSLTGTTHYEQYF. As DNA, the CDR3 is TGTGCCAGCAGCCTTACCGGGACTACCCACTACGAGCAGTACTTC.

The CDR3 protein is CASSQGGTSATMAKNIQYF. CDR3 in DNA: TGTGCCAGCAGCCAAGGAGGGACTAGCGCTACGATGGCCAAAAACATTCAGTACTTC. The chain carries TRBV3-1 (or the pseudogene TRBV3-2) and TRBJ2-4; 10 bases match TRBD2. The CDR3 is made up of 19 amino acids. J gave up 1 base and V 1 base, and 10 bases lay outside the gene matches. In germline, CDR1 is LGHDT, CDR2 YNNKEL (reference sequence).

The chain couples TRBV15 to TRBJ2-2; D may be TRBD1 (6 bases). This CDR3 is built from 14 residues. Germline values: CDR1 LNHNV, CDR2 YYDKDF (reference sequence). With 0 bases removed from V and 6 bases from J, the gap between germline ends came to 8 bases. This CDR3 reads CATSRDRTAGELFF. The CDR3 region has the DNA TGTGCCACCAGCAGAGATCGGACAGCCGGGGAGCTGTTTTTT. Filled out from reference TRBV15 and TRBJ2-2, the complete variable domain reads DAMVIQNPRYQVTQFGKPVTLSCSQTLNHNVMYWYQQKSSQAPKLLFHYYDKDFNNEADTPDNFQSRRPNTSFCFLDIRSPGLGDTAMYLCATSRDRTAGELFFGEGSRLTVL.

The gene calls are TRBV6-1 and TRBJ1-5; D call uncertain. Between the trimmed V and J ends, which lost 1 base and 6 bases, there was a span of 19 bases. The CDR3 loop spans 17 amino acids. Germline V gene data show CDR1 as MNHNS and CDR2 as SASEGT. CDR3 amino acids: CASSEGQPSRRSQPQHF. The CDR3 DNA reads as TGTGCCAGCAGTGAAGGGCAGCCAAGCAGACGGAGTCAGCCCCAGCATTTT.

The chain links TRBV11-2 to TRBJ1-2; D is perhaps TRBD1 (5 bases). CDR3 size: 15 residues. V dropped 4 bases and J dropped 9 bases, with 21 bases sitting between them. CDR1 and CDR2 (germline): SGHAT, FQNNGV. The CDR3 sequence: CASSSEGWGQGSYTF. The CDR3 DNA sequence: TGTGCCAGCAGCTCAGAGGGGTGGGGCCAAGGAAGCTACACCTTC.

The V call is TRBV6-5, the J call TRBJ1-4; weak D call: TRBD1 (5 bases). The CDR3 extends over 13 amino acids. From germline, CDR1 is MNHEY and CDR2 SVGAGI. V gave up 2 bases and J gave up 5 bases, with 6 bases separating them. CDR3 amino acids: CASSYRGNEKLFF. The CDR3 region has the DNA TGTGCCAGCAGTTACAGGGGAAATGAAAAACTGTTTTTT.

There are a few counts of this clone. The chain employs TRBV28 and TRBJ1-2; maybe TRBD1 (6 bases). Germline V gene lookup returns CDR1 MDHEN and CDR2 SYDVKM. This CDR3 is built from 13 residues. The V and J ends lost 4 bases and 2 bases respectively, with 8 bases between them. The CDR3 DNA reads TGTGCCAGCAGTTACGACAGGAACTATGGCTACACCTTC. Encoded protein: CASSYDRNYGYTF.

This chain connects TRBV10-3 to TRBJ2-3; 7 bases match TRBD2. Per the germline V gene, CDR1 is ENHRY and CDR2 is SYGVKD. The CDR3 has 14 residues. The V segment lost 8 bases and the J segment 3 bases; nucleotides outside the gene matches: 8. CDR3 amino acids: CAIRPGRDTDTQYF. The CDR3 DNA is TGTGCCATCCGGCCAGGGAGGGATACAGATACGCAGTATTTT.

In this sample, this clone turned up a few times. This chain joins TRBV3-1 (or the pseudogene TRBV3-2) and TRBJ1-1; maybe TRBD1 (5 bases). Germline lookup yields CDR1 LGHDT and CDR2 YNNKEL (reference sequence). This CDR3 contains 15 residues. With 3 bases removed from V and 6 bases from J, the gap between germline ends came to 17 bases. The CDR3 protein is CASSHASGTSSEAFF. In nucleotides, the CDR3 is TGTGCCAGCAGCCACGCGTCCGGGACTTCTTCTGAAGCTTTCTTT.

The gene calls are TRBV7-2 and TRBJ2-2; 10 bases are shared with TRBD2. The CDR3 spans 15 residues. V gave up 3 bases and J gave up 6 bases; unmatched junction bases: 4. CDR1 is SGHTA, CDR2 FQGNSA, per germline. The CDR3: CASSFGLAGAGELFF. The CDR3 DNA follows: TGTGCCAGCAGCTTCGGGCTAGCGGGAGCCGGGGAGCTGTTTTTT.

The chain links TRBV28 to TRBJ1-4, with 7 bases identical to TRBD1. V was pared by 10 bases and J by 3 bases, with 5 bases of the junction left unmatched. CDR3 size: 13 residues. The V gene's germline CDR1 is MDHEN and CDR2 SYDVKM. The CDR3 here is CATKGQPNEKLFF. CDR3 nucleotides: TGTGCCACTAAGGGACAGCCTAATGAAAAACTGTTTTTT.